These 27 T cell receptor beta chains were all obtained from the same sample, sequenced in a study of Graves' ophthalmopathy and Graves' hyperthyroidism. The study amplified TCR beta CDR3 regions using RNA transcripts. First-round RT-PCR used HTBI primers; second-round multiplex PCR followed. TCRdb re-derived calls from the multiplex PCR reads in MiXCR, one entry per CDR3 protein. The sample contains just over 400,000 distinct CDR3 sequences, under 25% of which appear only once. Specimen: peripheral blood. The receptors originated from a woman aged 18-29 years with stable Graves' hyperthyroidism.

The CDR3 DNA reads TGTGCCAGCAGCCAAGAAGAGGGGGAGGTAGCCAAAAACATTCAGTACTTC. Amino acids: CASSQEEGEVAKNIQYF. This chain uses TRBV4-2 with TRBJ2-4; D is perhaps TRBD1 or TRBD2 (6 bases each). The germline V and J ends were trimmed by 0 bases and 0 bases, with 12 bases remaining between them. The CDR3 runs 17 residues. Germline assignment: CDR1 LGHNA and CDR2 YNFKEQ.

This clonotype was picked up a small number of times. This rearrangement joins TRBV20-1 to TRBJ2-7, with 7 bases aligning to TRBD2. There are 14 residues in the CDR3. Trimming removed 3 bases from V and 6 bases from J; junction bases left unmatched: 11. CDR1 DFQATT and CDR2 SNEGSKA come from the germline V gene (reference sequence). The CDR3 DNA reads as TGCAGTGCTAGTTTGGGAGGGGAACCCCCCGAGCAGTACTTC. Encoded protein: CSASLGGEPPEQYF.

The gene calls are TRBV2 and TRBJ2-4; no clear D. V gave up 3 bases and J gave up 6 bases, with 3 bases separating them. Looked up from germline, CDR1 is SNHLY and CDR2 is FYNNEI. This CDR3 region has 11 residues. CDR3 DNA sequence: TGTGCCAGCAGTGACGGAAACATTCAGTACTTC. It codes for CASSDGNIQYF.

Ten or more counts support this clonotype. The chain uses TRBV3-1 and TRBJ1-2; the D gene is possibly TRBD1 (5 bases). V was shortened by 1 base and J by 5 bases, with 8 bases between the two germline ends. The CDR3 has 13 amino acids. Germline CDR1 reads LGHDT; CDR2 reads YNNKEL (reference sequence). CDR3 DNA sequence: TGTGCCAGCAGCCAAGTGGGGACTTATGGCTACACCTTC. Protein: CASSQVGTYGYTF.

This clonotype was recorded at least ten times. This chain connects TRBV24-1 to TRBJ2-2; D gene uncertain. The CDR3 runs 13 residues. Trimming took off 4 bases at V and 8 bases at J, with 10 bases between the two ends. Germline loops: CDR1 KGHDR, CDR2 SFDVKD. The CDR3 sequence: CATSDLSLGELFF. DNA of the CDR3: TGTGCCACCAGTGACCTATCCCTGGGGGAGCTGTTTTTT.

This clonotype was found a few times. This could be a read error, since a much larger clone is one nucleotide away. The chain combines TRBV30 with TRBJ1-1; D is undetermined. Germline V CDR1 and CDR2: GTSNPN, SVGIG (reference sequence). The CDR3 is 13 residues long. Here the CDR3 DNA reads TGTGCCTGGAGTGGAACTTCGTGGTCTGAAGCTTGCTTT. This codes for CAWSGTSWSEACF.

This clonotype showed up many times. The chain employs TRBV30 and TRBJ2-2; D remains unclear. Germline CDR1 reads GTSNPN; CDR2 reads SVGIG (reference sequence). This CDR3 comprises 14 residues. V lost 7 bases to trimming and J lost 1 base, with 13 bases between them. In nucleotides, the CDR3 is TGTGCCTTGTTGGGTCTCAGGAACACCGGGGAGCTGTTTTTT. Encoded protein: CALLGLRNTGELFF.

There are many counts of this clonotype. V gene TRBV10-3 combines with J gene TRBJ2-5; tentative D call: TRBD1 (5 bases). V lost 9 bases, J lost 0 bases, and 14 bases lay in between. CDR1 is ENHRY, CDR2 SYGVKD, per germline. This CDR3 has 14 amino acids. Here the CDR3 reads CAIGAPGDQETQYF. CDR3 bases: TGTGCCATAGGGGCTCCTGGCGACCAAGAGACCCAGTACTTC.

The table lists this clonotype with many counts. V gene TRBV20-1 combines with J gene TRBJ1-5, with 7 positions matching TRBD1. The CDR3 has 15 residues. Germline V gene data show CDR1 as DFQATT and CDR2 as SNEGSKA (reference sequence). Trimming at V came to 3 bases and at J to 4 bases, leaving 9 bases not matched to a gene. The CDR3 DNA is TGCAGTGCTAGCGGGACAGCCCTAGTTAATCAGCCCCAGCATTTT. It yields the protein CSASGTALVNQPQHF.

V is TRBV11-2 and J is TRBJ2-7; D is perhaps TRBD1 (5 bases). CDR3 length equals 14 residues. V was shortened by 2 bases and J by 10 bases, with 18 bases between the two germline ends. Germline CDR1 and CDR2: SGHAT and FQNNGV. The CDR3 DNA reads as TGTGCCAGCAGCTTATGGATAGGGGAAGCCGATCAGTACTTC. Its protein is CASSLWIGEADQYF.

At least ten counts were recorded for this clonotype. The chain employs TRBV10-3 and TRBJ1-2; unclear D gene. Per the germline V gene, CDR1 is ENHRY and CDR2 is SYGVKD. This CDR3 spans 12 amino acids. Trimming left V 3 bases short and J 9 bases short, with 11 bases between. The CDR3 DNA reads as TGTGCCATCAGTGAAGATGCAGCCCGCTACACCTTC. It codes for CAISEDAARYTF.

Many counts were recorded for this clonotype. CDR3: CASSISTAYGYTF. CDR3 coding DNA: TGTGCCAGCAGCATCTCGACAGCCTATGGCTACACCTTC. V usage is TRBV6-2 or TRBV6-3 and J usage is TRBJ1-2; weak D call: TRBD1 (5 bases). Germline V gene sequence: CDR1 MNHEY, CDR2 SVGEGT. CDR3 length: 13 amino acids. V was trimmed by 6 bases and J by 4 bases, leaving 12 bases between them.

This clonotype has ten or more counts. This chain uses TRBV6-5 with TRBJ2-7, with D perhaps matching TRBD2 (5 bases). The V gene lost 0 bases and the J gene lost 3 bases, with 12 bases spanning the gap. From germline, CDR1 is MNHEY and CDR2 SVGAGI. This CDR3 contains 15 residues. The CDR3 bases are TGTGCCAGCAGTTACTCGGGAGAAACACGCTACGAGCAGTACTTC. It codes for CASSYSGETRYEQYF.

In this sample, this clonotype turned up a few times. The chain employs TRBV27 and TRBJ2-7; 8 bases are shared with TRBD1. Trimming took 10 bases from V and 3 from J; bases not matched to a gene: 5. Germline CDR1 MNHEY, CDR2 SMNVEV (reference sequence). The length of the CDR3 is 12 residues. DNA of the CDR3: TGTGCCACCAGGGGGCTAAACTACGAGCAGTACTTC. This encodes CATRGLNYEQYF.

Ten or more counts support this clonotype. The chain combines TRBV6-1 with TRBJ1-1; D is unresolved. The V end lost 0 bases, the J end lost 6 bases, and 11 bases lay between the germline ends. Germline V gene lookup returns CDR1 MNHNS and CDR2 SASEGT. CDR3 size: 14 residues. Written as DNA, the CDR3 is TGTGCCAGCAGTGAAGCTTACAATTTGGCTGAAGCTTTCTTT. Its translation is CASSEAYNLAEAFF.

This clonotype was found many times. The rearrangement uses TRBV28 and TRBJ1-1; D ambiguous. The CDR3 is made up of 14 amino acids. The V gene's germline CDR1 is MDHEN and CDR2 SYDVKM. The ends were cut back, 5 bases at V and 7 bases at J, with 17 bases in the middle. Here the CDR3 reads CASSLDQDVSEAFF. DNA of the CDR3: TGTGCCAGCAGTCTGGATCAGGACGTCAGTGAAGCTTTCTTT. Drawing the rest from reference TRBV28 and TRBJ1-1, the complete variable domain is DVKVTQSSRYLVKRTGEKVFLECVQDMDHENMFWYRQDPGLGLRLIYFSYDVKMKEKGDIPEGYSVSREKKERFSLILESASTNQTSMYLCASSLDQDVSEAFFGQGTRLTVV.

This clonotype has at least ten counts. This chain joins TRBV4-1 and TRBJ2-4; tentatively, D is TRBD1 or TRBD2 (5 bases each). The CDR3 is 18 amino acids. Between the trimmed V and J ends, which lost 1 base and 1 base, there was a span of 17 bases. In germline, CDR1 is MGHRA, CDR2 YSYEKL. The CDR3 is CASSQVIREWSAKNIQYF. The CDR3 bases are TGCGCCAGCAGCCAAGTGATCAGGGAGTGGTCGGCCAAAAACATTCAGTACTTC.

The rearrangement joins TRBV6-1 to TRBJ1-5; D possibly corresponds to TRBD1 (6 bases). The germline V gene has CDR1 MNHNS and CDR2 SASEGT. V lost 1 base and J 4 bases, leaving 11 bases between the germline ends. The CDR3 has 15 amino acids. The CDR3 nucleotides read TGTGCCAGCAGTGAAGAAAAGGGGGAAAATCAGCCCCAGCATTTT. It specifies CASSEEKGENQPQHF.

There are many counts of this clonotype. V and J are TRBV10-3 and TRBJ1-1; TRBD1 matches at 7 bases. V lost 3 bases to trimming and J lost 5 bases; unmatched junction nucleotides: 12. CDR1 ENHRY and CDR2 SYGVKD come from the germline V gene. The CDR3 is 16 amino acids. CDR3 region: CAISEISVTGLTEAFF. The CDR3 DNA sequence: TGTGCCATCAGTGAAATCTCGGTGACAGGGTTAACTGAAGCTTTCTTT.

The V and J genes are TRBV6-2 or TRBV6-3 and TRBJ2-5; 9 nucleotides agree with TRBD1. With V trimmed by 7 bases and J by 3 bases, 9 bases remained unmatched. CDR1 is MNHEY, CDR2 SVGEGT, per germline. CDR3 length: 15 residues. The CDR3 sequence: CASNRPGQGKETQYF. CDR3 sequence (DNA): TGTGCCAGCAATCGCCCGGGACAGGGTAAAGAGACCCAGTACTTC.

This clonotype was observed a handful of times. This chain connects TRBV5-6 to TRBJ2-5, with 8 bases that match TRBD2. The CDR3 contains 14 residues. Germline V gene sequence: CDR1 SGHDT, CDR2 YYEEEE. Losses at the gene ends were 2 bases for V and 3 bases for J; bases not matched to a gene: 3. This CDR3 reads CASSLPGLEETQYF. Written as DNA, the CDR3 is TGTGCCAGCAGCTTACCGGGACTAGAAGAGACCCAGTACTTC.

This clonotype was observed at least ten times. This is likely a read error, given that the CDR3 carries no conserved phenylalanine or tryptophan at its end. The genes are TRBV27 and TRBJ2-5; a weak D match, TRBD2 (5 bases). With 1 base removed from V and 0 bases from J, the gap between germline ends came to 12 bases. CDR1 is MNHEY, CDR2 SMNVEV, per germline (reference sequence). This CDR3 spans 16 amino acids. The CDR3 region has the DNA TGTGCCAGCAGTTTATACCGGGAATCCAACCAAGAGACCCAGTACCTC. This encodes CASSLYRESNQETQYL.

The chain recombines TRBV20-1 with TRBJ2-5, with 9 nucleotides matching TRBD2. The CDR3 consists of 13 residues. Germline CDR1 and CDR2: DFQATT and SNEGSKA (reference sequence). The V gene end was trimmed by 5 bases and the J gene end by 5 bases; junction bases not matched to a gene: 6. CDR3 amino acids: CSAHRGGAETQYF. Here the CDR3 DNA reads TGCAGTGCTCATCGCGGGGGGGCTGAGACCCAGTACTTC.

This clonotype was seen repeatedly, ten times or more. This chain joins TRBV18 and TRBJ2-7; D not certain. The germline V and J ends were trimmed by 3 bases and 3 bases, with 12 bases remaining between them. Germline CDR1 is KGHSH and CDR2 is LQKENI. The CDR3 runs 14 residues. The CDR3 bases are TGTGCCAGCTCACCTCGGGTGAAGAACTACGAGCAGTACTTC. It translates to CASSPRVKNYEQYF.

The sample holds many counts of this clonotype. A junction boundary mismatches the germline segment, possibly from a read error. The chain recombines TRBV6-2 or TRBV6-3 with TRBJ2-5; D may match TRBD1 or TRBD2 (5 bases each). Per the germline V gene, CDR1 is MNHEY and CDR2 is SVGEGT. This CDR3 is built from 14 residues. CDR3 protein: CASSDSGAKETQYF. The DNA of the CDR3 is TGTGCCAGCAGTGACTCCGGGGCTAAAGAGACCCAGTACTTC.

This clonotype occurred a few times. J is TRBJ2-5 and V is TRBV5-1, with D perhaps matching TRBD1 or TRBD2 (5 bases each). Germline CDR1 SGHRS, CDR2 YFSETQ. The V end lost 4 bases, the J end lost 4 bases, and 26 bases lay between the germline ends. The CDR3 runs 18 residues. Written as DNA, the CDR3 is TGCGCCAGCAGCCTGGGGACGCCCGACCGGGCTCAAGGAGAGACCCAGTACTTC. Translation gives CASSLGTPDRAQGETQYF.

The table lists this clonotype with many counts. This chain links TRBV6-5 with TRBJ1-2; 7 bases agree with TRBD1. The CDR3 is made up of 14 amino acids. CDR1 is MNHEY, CDR2 SVGAGI, per germline. V was clipped by 2 bases and J by 4 bases; unmatched bases: 4. The CDR3 nucleotides read TGTGCCAGCAGTTACGTGGGACAGCCCTATGGCTACACCTTC. Residues: CASSYVGQPYGYTF.